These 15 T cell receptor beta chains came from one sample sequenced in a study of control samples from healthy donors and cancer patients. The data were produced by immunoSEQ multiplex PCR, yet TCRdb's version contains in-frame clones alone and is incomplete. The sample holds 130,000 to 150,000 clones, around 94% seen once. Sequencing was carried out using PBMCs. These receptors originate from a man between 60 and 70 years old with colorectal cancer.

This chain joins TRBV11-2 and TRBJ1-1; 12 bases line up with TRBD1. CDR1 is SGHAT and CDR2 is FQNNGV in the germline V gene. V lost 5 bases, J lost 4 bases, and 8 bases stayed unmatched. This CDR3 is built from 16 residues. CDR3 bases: TGTGCCAGCAGCCCCCGGGACAGGGGGCTTGGCACTGAAGCTTTCTTT. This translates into CASSPRDRGLGTEAFF.

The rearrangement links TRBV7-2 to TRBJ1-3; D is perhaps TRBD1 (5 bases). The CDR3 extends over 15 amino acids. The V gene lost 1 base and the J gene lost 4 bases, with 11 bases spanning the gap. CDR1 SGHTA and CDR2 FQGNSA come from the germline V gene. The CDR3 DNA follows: TGTGCCAGCAGCTTAGAACCAGGGCTCGGAAACACCATATATTTT. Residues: CASSLEPGLGNTIYF.

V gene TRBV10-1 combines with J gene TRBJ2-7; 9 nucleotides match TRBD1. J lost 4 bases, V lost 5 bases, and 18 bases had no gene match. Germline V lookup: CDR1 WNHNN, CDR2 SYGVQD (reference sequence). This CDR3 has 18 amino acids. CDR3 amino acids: CASSRGTGIGLEEYEQYF. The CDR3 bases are TGCGCCAGCAGTCGTGGGACAGGGATCGGGCTTGAAGAATACGAGCAGTACTTC.

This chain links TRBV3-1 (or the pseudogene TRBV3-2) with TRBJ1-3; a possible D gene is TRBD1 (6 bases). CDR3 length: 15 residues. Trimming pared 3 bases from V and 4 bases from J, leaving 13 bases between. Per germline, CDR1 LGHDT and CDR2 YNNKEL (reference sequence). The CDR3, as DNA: TGTGCCAGCAGCCAGGGGGCAAGAAGGGGAAACACCATATATTTT. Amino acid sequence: CASSQGARRGNTIYF.

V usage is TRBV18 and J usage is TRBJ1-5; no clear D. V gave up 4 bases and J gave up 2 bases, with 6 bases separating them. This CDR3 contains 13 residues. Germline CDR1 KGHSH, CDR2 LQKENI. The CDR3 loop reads CASSQGGNQPQHF. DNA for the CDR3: TGTGCCAGCTCACAGGGTGGCAATCAGCCCCAGCATTTT.

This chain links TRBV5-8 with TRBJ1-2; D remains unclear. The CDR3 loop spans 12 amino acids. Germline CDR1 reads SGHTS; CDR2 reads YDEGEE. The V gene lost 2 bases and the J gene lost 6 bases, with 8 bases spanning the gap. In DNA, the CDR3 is TGTGCCAGCAGCTTAGGTACTCATGGCTACACCTTC. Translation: CASSLGTHGYTF. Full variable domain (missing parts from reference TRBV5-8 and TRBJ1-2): EAGVTQSPTHLIKTRGQQATLRCSPISGHTSVYWYQQALGLGLQFLLWYDEGEERNRGNFPPRFSGRQFPNYSSELNVNALELEDSALYLCASSLGTHGYTFGSGTRLTVV.

CDR3 bases: TGTGCCAGCAGCGCCCTTACGGGAGATACGCAGTATTTT. Protein product: CASSALTGDTQYF. The chain has TRBV9 and TRBJ2-3; D is unclear. The germline CDR1 and CDR2 sequences are SGDLS and YYNGEE. This CDR3 has 13 amino acids. V shed 3 bases and J shed 5 bases, with 10 bases lying between them.

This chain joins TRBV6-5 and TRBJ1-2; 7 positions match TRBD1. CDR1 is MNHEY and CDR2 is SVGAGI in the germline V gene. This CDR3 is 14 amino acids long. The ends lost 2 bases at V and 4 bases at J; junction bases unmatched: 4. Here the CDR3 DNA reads TGTGCCAGCAGTTACGGGGGACAGCCCTATGGCTACACCTTC. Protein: CASSYGGQPYGYTF.

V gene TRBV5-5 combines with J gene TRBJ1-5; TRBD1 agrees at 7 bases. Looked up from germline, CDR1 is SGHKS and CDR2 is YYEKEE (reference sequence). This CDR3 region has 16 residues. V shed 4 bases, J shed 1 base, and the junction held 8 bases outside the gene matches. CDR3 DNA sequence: TGTGCCAGCAGCCGGGACAGTACGATAAGCAATCAGCCCCAGCATTTT. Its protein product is CASSRDSTISNQPQHF.

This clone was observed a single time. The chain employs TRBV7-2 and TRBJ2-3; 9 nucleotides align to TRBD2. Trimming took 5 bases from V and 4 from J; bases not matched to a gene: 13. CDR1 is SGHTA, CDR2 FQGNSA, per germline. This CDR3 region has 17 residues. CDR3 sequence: CASSVAPGAGGADTQYF. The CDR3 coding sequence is TGTGCCAGCAGCGTTGCGCCTGGGGCGGGGGGGGCAGATACGCAGTATTTT. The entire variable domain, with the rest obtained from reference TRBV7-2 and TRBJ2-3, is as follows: GAGVSQSPSNKVTEKGKDVELRCDPISGHTALYWYRQSLGQGLEFLIYFQGNSAPDKSGLPSDRFSAERTGGSVSTLTIQRTQQEDSAVYLCASSVAPGAGGADTQYFGPGTRLTVL.

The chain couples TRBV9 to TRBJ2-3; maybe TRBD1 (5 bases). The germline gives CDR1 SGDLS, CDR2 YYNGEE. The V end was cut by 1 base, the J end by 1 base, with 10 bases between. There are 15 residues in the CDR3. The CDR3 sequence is CASSVRGIGTDTQYF. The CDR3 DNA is TGTGCCAGCAGCGTAAGGGGAATCGGCACAGATACGCAGTATTTT. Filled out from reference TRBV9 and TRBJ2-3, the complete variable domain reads DSGVTQTPKHLITATGQRVTLRCSPRSGDLSVYWYQQSLDQGLQFLIQYYNGEERAKGNILERFSAQQFPDLHSELNLSSLELGDSALYFCASSVRGIGTDTQYFGPGTRLTVL.

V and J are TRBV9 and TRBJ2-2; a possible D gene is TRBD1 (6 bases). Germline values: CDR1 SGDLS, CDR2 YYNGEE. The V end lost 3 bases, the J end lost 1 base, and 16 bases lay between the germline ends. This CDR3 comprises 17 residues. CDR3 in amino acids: CASSETQRTVNTGELFF. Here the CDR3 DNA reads TGTGCCAGCAGCGAGACCCAACGGACAGTGAACACCGGGGAGCTGTTTTTT.

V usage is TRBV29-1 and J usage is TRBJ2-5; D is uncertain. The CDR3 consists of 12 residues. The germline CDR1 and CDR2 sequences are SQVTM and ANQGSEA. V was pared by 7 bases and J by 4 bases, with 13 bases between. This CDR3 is CSASSVGETQYF. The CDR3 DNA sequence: TGCAGCGCCTCTAGTGTTGGAGAGACCCAGTACTTC.

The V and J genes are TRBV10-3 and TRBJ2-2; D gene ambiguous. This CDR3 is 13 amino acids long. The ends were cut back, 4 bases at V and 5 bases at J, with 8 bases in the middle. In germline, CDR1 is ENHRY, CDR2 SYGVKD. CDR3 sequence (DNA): TGTGCCATCAGTGCCATCATGACCGGGGAGCTGTTTTTT. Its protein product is CAISAIMTGELFF.

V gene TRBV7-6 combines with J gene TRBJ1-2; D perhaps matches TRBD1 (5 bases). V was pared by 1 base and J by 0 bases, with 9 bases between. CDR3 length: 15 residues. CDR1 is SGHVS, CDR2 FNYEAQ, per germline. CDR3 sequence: CASSLGGYSNYGYTF. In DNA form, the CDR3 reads TGTGCCAGCAGCTTAGGGGGCTACTCTAACTATGGCTACACCTTC.